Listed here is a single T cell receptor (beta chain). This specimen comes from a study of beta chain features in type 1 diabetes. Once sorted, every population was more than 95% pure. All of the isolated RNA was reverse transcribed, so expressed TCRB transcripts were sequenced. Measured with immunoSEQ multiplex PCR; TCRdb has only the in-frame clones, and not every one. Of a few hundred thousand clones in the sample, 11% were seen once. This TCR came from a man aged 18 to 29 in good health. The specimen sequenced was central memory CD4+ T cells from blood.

CDR3 nucleotides: TGTGCCAGCAGCAAAGAACAAGGGGCCGCTGGGGGCGAGCAGTACTTC. This gives the protein CASSKEQGAAGGEQYF. V is TRBV21-1 and J is TRBJ2-7. TRBV21-1 is tagged as a pseudogene. The CDR3 totals 16 residues.